This T cell receptor (beta chain) comes out of a study of blood T cell repertoires in COVID-19. Sequenced by immunoSEQ multiplex PCR; TCRdb stores in-frame clones only, minus some. This repertoire shows 150,000 or so clones, around 87% found once; its top ten account for roughly 3.9%. Within 2 weeks of study entry, exposed participants had contacted a PCR-confirmed or clinician-diagnosed COVID-19 case. Material for sequencing was PBMCs or T cells enriched from blood (not recorded which). This TCR came from a woman between 40 and 50 years old who had been exposed to COVID-19.

The CDR3 region is CASSYPSAGRNEQYF. The CDR3 coding sequence is TGTGCCAGCAGTTACCCATCGGCGGGAAGGAACGAGCAGTACTTC. V gene TRBV6-5 combines with J gene TRBJ2-7; D may be TRBD2 (6 bases). The CDR3 contains 15 residues. Germline V gene lookup returns CDR1 MNHEY and CDR2 SVGAGI. The ends were cut back, 2 bases at V and 5 bases at J, with 16 bases in the middle.